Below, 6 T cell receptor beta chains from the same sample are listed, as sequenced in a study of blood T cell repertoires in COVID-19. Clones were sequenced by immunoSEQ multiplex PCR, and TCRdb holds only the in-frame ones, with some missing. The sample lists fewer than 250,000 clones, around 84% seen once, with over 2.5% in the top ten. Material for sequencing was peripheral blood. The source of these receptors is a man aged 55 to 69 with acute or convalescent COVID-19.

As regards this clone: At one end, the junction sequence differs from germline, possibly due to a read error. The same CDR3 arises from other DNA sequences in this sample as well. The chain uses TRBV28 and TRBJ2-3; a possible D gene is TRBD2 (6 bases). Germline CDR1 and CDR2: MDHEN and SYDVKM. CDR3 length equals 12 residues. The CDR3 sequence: CASSRSGDTQYF. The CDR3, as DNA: TGCGCCAGCAGCAGGAGCGGGGATACGCAGTATTTT.

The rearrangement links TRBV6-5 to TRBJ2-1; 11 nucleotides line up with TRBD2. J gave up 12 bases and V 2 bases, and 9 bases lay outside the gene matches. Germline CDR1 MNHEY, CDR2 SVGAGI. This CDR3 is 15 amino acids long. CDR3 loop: CASSYRGSGGAGQFF. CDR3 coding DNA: TGTGCCAGCAGTTACCGGGGTAGCGGGGGGGCCGGGCAGTTCTTC.

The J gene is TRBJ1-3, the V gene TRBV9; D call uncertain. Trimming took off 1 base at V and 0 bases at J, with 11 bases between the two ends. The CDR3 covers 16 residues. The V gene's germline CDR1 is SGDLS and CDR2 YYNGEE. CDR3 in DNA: TGTGCCAGCAGCGTAAATGTGGGAGCCTCTGGAAACACCATATATTTT. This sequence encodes CASSVNVGASGNTIYF.

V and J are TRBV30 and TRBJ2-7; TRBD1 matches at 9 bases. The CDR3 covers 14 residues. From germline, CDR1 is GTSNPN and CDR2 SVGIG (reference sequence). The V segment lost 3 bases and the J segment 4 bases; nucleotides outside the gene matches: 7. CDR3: CAWSPGQGKYEQYF. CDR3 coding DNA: TGTGCCTGGAGCCCGGGACAGGGTAAGTACGAGCAGTACTTC.

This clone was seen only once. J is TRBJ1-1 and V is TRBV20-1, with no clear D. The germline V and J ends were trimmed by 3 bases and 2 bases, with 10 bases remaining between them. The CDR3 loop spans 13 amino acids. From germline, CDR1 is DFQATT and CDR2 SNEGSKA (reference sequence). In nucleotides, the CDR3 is TGCAGTGCTAGTTTTGACTTAAACACTGAAGCTTTCTTT. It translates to CSASFDLNTEAFF.

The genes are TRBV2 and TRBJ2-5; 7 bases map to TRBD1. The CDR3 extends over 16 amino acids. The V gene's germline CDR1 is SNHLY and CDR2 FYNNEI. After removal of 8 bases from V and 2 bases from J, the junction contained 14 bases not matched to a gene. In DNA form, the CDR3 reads TGTGCCAGCGGGAAGACAGGGTTGGGAAATCAAGAGACCCAGTACTTC. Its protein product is CASGKTGLGNQETQYF.